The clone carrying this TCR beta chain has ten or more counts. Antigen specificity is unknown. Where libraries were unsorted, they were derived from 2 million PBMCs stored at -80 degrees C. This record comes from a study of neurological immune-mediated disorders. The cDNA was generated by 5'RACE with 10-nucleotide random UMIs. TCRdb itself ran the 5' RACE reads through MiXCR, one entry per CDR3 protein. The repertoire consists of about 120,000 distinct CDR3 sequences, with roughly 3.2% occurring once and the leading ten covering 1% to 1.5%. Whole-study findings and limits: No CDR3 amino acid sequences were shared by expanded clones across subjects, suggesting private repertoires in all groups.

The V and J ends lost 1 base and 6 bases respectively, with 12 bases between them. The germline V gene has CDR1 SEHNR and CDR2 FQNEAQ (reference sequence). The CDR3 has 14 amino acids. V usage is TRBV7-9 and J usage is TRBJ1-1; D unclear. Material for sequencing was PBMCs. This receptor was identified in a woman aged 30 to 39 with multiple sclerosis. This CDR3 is CASSLGEPGPEAFF. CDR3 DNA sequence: TGTGCCAGCAGCTTAGGGGAGCCCGGGCCTGAAGCTTTCTTT.